The sample holds one count of the clone carrying this TCR beta chain. No antigen is known for it. Germline V gene sequence: CDR1 LGHDT, CDR2 YNNKEL (reference sequence). CDR3 length: 14 residues. The V end lost 1 base, the J end lost 5 bases, and 8 bases lay between the germline ends. In the authors' methods: A classifier of distant metastasis in papillary thyroid cancer was built from CDR3 differences (across clinicopathological groups). TCRdb re-analyzed the PCR reads through MiXCR. The V and J calls reflect TCRdb's pipeline rather than the authors' work. This table has approximately 13,000 clones, approximately 33% appearing once. None of the patients had undergone any treatment ahead of thyroid surgery. This entry comes from a study of metastatic and nonmetastatic thyroid tumors. Study information: The comparison covered peripheral blood and tumor or nodule tissue in malignant and benign thyroid patients. Study results and caveats: Malignant thyroid tumors reportedly had TCR beta diversity that was significantly higher than in benign nodules, in blood and tumor.

The chain employs TRBV3-1 and TRBJ2-2; D uncertain. Sequencing was performed on tumor tissue. This clonotype was sampled from a male donor with papillary thyroid cancer or a benign thyroid nodule (not recorded which). Some clones in this sample may be carry-over from other donors' samples. The CDR3 loop reads CASSQAPGTGELFF. In nucleotides, the CDR3 is TGTGCCAGCAGCCAAGCCCCCGGGACCGGGGAGCTGTTTTTT.